The rows below give T cell receptor beta chains drawn from one sample of a study of blood T cells in healthy people across ages. TCRdb ran MiXCR on the 5' RACE reads and lists one entry per CDR3 protein. The sample yields approximately 360,000 distinct CDR3 sequences, about 49% seen once. Material for sequencing was blood. These receptors were obtained from a man aged 55 to 70 in good health. Each CDR3 is given with its conserved first and last residue. Size is stated for part of the rows, as once, few or many counts, or as a class when the clone is expanded.

>TRBJ2-7|few|TRBV7-9
CATGGSGPYEQYF
>TRBJ2-3|few|TRBV3-1
CASSQDWVRTGAHTDTQYF
>TRBJ2-7|NA|TRBV7-8
CASSSGGSTYEQYF
>TRBJ2-4|NA|TRBV10-3
CAISPRGATEVKNIQYF
>TRBJ1-1|once|TRBV12-3/TRBV12-4
CASSRAVGGLGTEAFF
>NA|NA|TRBV7-2
CDSSLSGGFYEQYF
>TRBJ2-7|NA|TRBV12-3/TRBV12-4
CASSVRAYEQYF
>NA|NA|TRBV6-5
CASSPVSGGAPEQYF
>TRBJ2-7|NA|TRBV7-2
CASSQGQGWKNEQNF
>TRBJ2-7|once|TRBV7-2
CASSLKLLKETSGRVEQYF
>TRBJ2-7|few|TRBV6-2/TRBV6-3
CASGEHGGQTLYEQYF
>TRBJ2-3|few|TRBV6-6
CASRRTGRGDTQYF
>TRBJ2-4|NA|TRBV5-1
CASSPEFRGWEQYF
>TRBJ1-1|NA|TRBV6-2/TRBV6-3
CASSYTAAVRLNTEAFF
>TRBJ2-1|once|TRBV12-3/TRBV12-4
CASSSRAGTYNEQFF
>TRBJ2-1|NA|TRBV21-1
CASARASYSEQFF
>TRBJ2-3|few|TRBV20-1
CSASQGQGADTQYF
>TRBJ2-1|NA|TRBV29-1
CSVERGGRSYNEQFF
>NA|NA|TRBV7-2
CASSFPPTEQYF
>TRBJ2-5|NA|TRBV7-2
CASSLGLDTWQYF
>TRBJ2-3|few|TRBV6-5
CASAGQGFWDTQYF
>TRBJ1-3|NA|TRBV29-1
CSVAGSSRSGNTIYF
>TRBJ2-1|NA|TRBV20-1
CSAVRLAGDNEQFF
>TRBJ2-7|many|TRBV30
CAWSKGRGSVYEQYF
>TRBJ2-5|NA|TRBV7-2
CASSVMREETQYF
>TRBJ2-5|NA|TRBV30
CAAGGPETQYF
>TRBJ1-5|NA|TRBV6-5
CASSYGGASNQPQHF
>TRBJ2-5|few|TRBV20-1
CSASETGMGQETQYF
>TRBJ2-2|NA|TRBV30
CAWSVIVGSGELFF
>TRBJ2-1|NA|TRBV7-2
CASSLDSGIPYEQFF
>TRBJ2-4|NA|TRBV7-6
CASGLAPPGLAGGLAKNIQYF
>TRBJ2-1|NA|TRBV7-2
CASSLGVRVRDEQFF
>TRBJ2-7|few|TRBV4-1
CASSQISGQLSYEQYF
>TRBJ1-2|many|TRBV30
CAWRDDIYGYTF
>TRBJ1-4|many|TRBV4-2
CASSSGPGALNEKLFF
>TRBJ2-1|NA|TRBV15
CATSSPLVGFSYNEQFF
>TRBJ2-3|few|TRBV12-5
CASGLAIKTTQYF
>TRBJ2-1|once|TRBV5-6
CASAPLAGGYNEQFF
>TRBJ2-3|once|TRBV7-2
CASSPPGGMRQYF
>TRBJ2-5|NA|TRBV11-2
CASSSKIAGQETQYF
>NA|NA|TRBV5-1
CASSLGAAGGVNEQYF
>TRBJ2-5|NA|TRBV5-6
CASSFNPGQQETQYF
>TRBJ1-5|NA|TRBV6-5
CASSYGRGPYQPQHF
>TRBJ2-5|NA|TRBV11-2
CASSLPKGMETQYF
>TRBJ2-1|few|TRBV7-2
CASSLRPGNEQFF
>TRBJ2-4|NA|TRBV6-2/TRBV6-3
CASSYSGGVNEQYF
>TRBJ1-1|NA|TRBV29-1
CSAKGRLNTEAFF
>NA|NA|TRBV6-5
CASRPHGTAQETQYF
>TRBJ1-2|NA|TRBV28
CASRTGSDLFYGYTF
>TRBJ2-3|NA|TRBV12-3/TRBV12-4
CASSWGGFSTDTQYF
>TRBJ1-6|NA|TRBV12-3/TRBV12-4
CASSGGGNSPLHF